One T cell receptor (beta chain) is described in this entry. The antigen is undetermined. The sample belongs to a study of OX40 agonist ivuxolimab in advanced cancers. Study-level points and caveats: Near-lowest levels of clonal expansion characterized partial responders at 0.1-3.0 mg/kg. Doses of 0.1 to 3.0 mg/kg were accompanied by clonal expansion of CD4+ and CD8+ blood T cells by week 6. CD8+ T cells showed, on average, more clonal expansion than CD4+ cells.

Sequencing used immunoSEQ multiplex PCR; TCRdb keeps in-frame clones, though not all of them. The sample lists 130,000 or so clones; roughly 91% were seen once. CDR3 length: 14 amino acids. Looked up from germline, CDR1 is LNHDA and CDR2 is SQIVND (reference sequence). J gave up 7 bases and V 5 bases, and 7 bases lay outside the gene matches. Blood draws occurred at baseline, cycle 4 day 1, and cycle 7 day 1. The TCR was taken from an adult with an advanced solid tumor such as melanoma, head and neck, liver or kidney cancer. This rearrangement joins TRBV19 to TRBJ1-4; 7 bases map to TRBD1. The sample consisted of CD4+ or CD8+ T cells sorted from blood, taken in a trial of the OX40 agonist ivuxolimab. The CDR3 spells CASSVQGLGEKLFF. CDR3 bases: TGTGCCAGTAGTGTACAGGGGTTAGGTGAAAAACTGTTTTTT.